Listed below are T cell receptor beta chains from one sample, sequenced in a study of T cells after yellow fever vaccination. TCRdb used MiXCR to reprocess the 5' RACE reads, holding one entry per CDR3 protein. This sample carries 300,000 or so distinct CDR3 sequences, roughly 4% of them seen once, and the ten largest clones take roughly 26%. The starting material was PBMCs, obtained 5 days after the yellow fever booster vaccination. The origin of the receptors is a man between 18 and 35 years old who received the YFV17D yellow fever vaccine. Each CDR3 is given with its conserved first and last residue. A D gene is named only where the DNA matches it firmly. Clone size is not always given. Where it is, it says once, few, many or a class for expanded clones.

clone size | J gene | V gene | D gene | CDR3 DNA | CDR3 protein
NA | TRBJ2-2 | TRBV10-3 | TRBD2 | TGTGCCATCAGTGACGGCGGGGGGAACACCGGGGAGCTGTTTTTT | CAISDGGGNTGELFF
few | TRBJ1-1 | TRBV6-1 | NA | TGTGCCAGCAGTGAAGCGTCAGTTGCGGGGATAAACACTGAAGCTTTCTTT | CASSEASVAGINTEAFF
few | TRBJ2-1 | TRBV30 | NA | TGTGCCTGGACAGGGGGAGGTTATGAGCAGTTCTTC | CAWTGGGYEQFF
many | TRBJ2-5 | TRBV9 | NA | TGTGCCAGCAGCGTAGGCGGGGCTGCCCAAGAGACCCAGTACTTC | CASSVGGAAQETQYF
many | TRBJ1-1 | TRBV18 | NA | TGTGCCAGCTCCGCGAGGGGCACTGAAGCTTTCTTT | CASSARGTEAFF
few | TRBJ2-1 | TRBV5-6 | TRBD2 | TGTGCCAGCAGCTTGGGGCCAGCGGGGGCGGGGCGGCAGTTCTTC | CASSLGPAGAGRQFF
NA | TRBJ2-2 | TRBV19 | NA | TGTGCCAGTAGTAATATCGTTCGAGGACCCGGGGAGCTGTTTTTT | CASSNIVRGPGELFF
many | TRBJ1-2 | TRBV29-1 | NA | TGCAGCGTTGAAGATTTTTCCTATGGCTACACCTTC | CSVEDFSYGYTF
many | TRBJ1-2 | TRBV7-8 | TRBD1 | TGTGCCAGCAGCTCCGGACAGGGAGTGGACGGCTACACCTTC | CASSSGQGVDGYTF
many | TRBJ2-3 | TRBV29-1 | NA | TGCAGCGTTGAACCTAGCACAGATACGCAGTATTTT | CSVEPSTDTQYF
few | TRBJ1-1 | TRBV6-5 | NA | TGTGCCAGCAGACCCCTTGGGGCCAACACTGAAGCTTTCTTT | CASRPLGANTEAFF
many | TRBJ2-1 | TRBV3-1 | NA | TGTGCCAGCAGCCAAGCGGGTGGACCCGCGCAGTTCTTC | CASSQAGGPAQFF
few | TRBJ2-2 | TRBV19 | NA | TGTGCCAGTAGTATAAAGGGTACGGACACCGGGGAGCTGTTTTTT | CASSIKGTDTGELFF
many | TRBJ2-1 | TRBV5-1 | NA | TGCGCCAGCAGCTTGGGGGGCCTGGGGGGGCAACCCTACAATGAGCAGTTCTTC | CASSLGGLGGQPYNEQFF
many | TRBJ2-1 | TRBV24-1 | NA | TGTGCCACCAGTGACCGGGACCACTCCTACAATGAGCAGTTCTTC | CATSDRDHSYNEQFF
many | TRBJ2-4 | TRBV7-6 | TRBD2 | TGTGCCAGCAGCTTAGGCGCGGGGGACGAAAACATTCAGTACTTC | CASSLGAGDENIQYF
few | TRBJ2-5 | TRBV20-1 | NA | TGCAGTGCTAGACCCGGACAGTCCCAAGAGACCCAGTACTTC | CSARPGQSQETQYF
few | TRBJ2-2 | TRBV3-1 | TRBD2 | TGTGCCAGCAGCCGGACTAGCGGGGGGTACGGGGAGCTGTTTTTT | CASSRTSGGYGELFF
few | TRBJ1-1 | TRBV7-2 | TRBD1 | TGTGCCAGCAGCTTATACAGGGGGAACACTGAAGCTTTCTTT | CASSLYRGNTEAFF
many | TRBJ2-3 | TRBV7-3 | NA | TGTGCCAGCAGCTTCCAGGGTAAAGATACGCAGTATTTT | CASSFQGKDTQYF
many | TRBJ2-3 | TRBV5-1 | TRBD2 | TGCGCCAGCACTAGCGGAGATACGCAGTATTTT | CASTSGDTQYF
NA | TRBJ2-2 | TRBV6-2/TRBV6-3 | NA | TGTGCCAGCAGTTACCTAACCGGGGAGCTGTTTTTT | CASSYLTGELFF
few | TRBJ1-2 | TRBV9 | NA | TGTGCCAGCAGCGTCGACCCCGAGGGCTATGGCTACACCTTC | CASSVDPEGYGYTF
many | TRBJ1-1 | TRBV20-1 | NA | TGCAGTGCTAGGGGCCTTACGAACACTGAAGCTTTCTTT | CSARGLTNTEAFF
NA | TRBJ2-5 | TRBV20-1 | TRBD1 | TGCAGTGCGATACCGGGACAGGCCGAAGAGACCCAGTACTTC | CSAIPGQAEETQYF
many | TRBJ2-7 | TRBV20-1 | TRBD2 | TGCAGTGCTAGGACTAGCGATAGCTCCTACGAGCAGTACTTC | CSARTSDSSYEQYF
NA | TRBJ1-2 | TRBV6-5 | NA | TGTGCCAGCAGTTACAATTCCCAGGATGGCTACACCTTC | CASSYNSQDGYTF
many | TRBJ2-1 | TRBV7-8 | TRBD2 | TGTGCCAGCAGCTTAGGGACTAGCGGGGCGAATGAGCAGTTCTTC | CASSLGTSGANEQFF
many | TRBJ1-4 | TRBV29-1 | NA | TGCAGCGTGAGTAGGGGTGCTGAAAAACTGTTTTTT | CSVSRGAEKLFF
many | TRBJ2-3 | TRBV7-8 | NA | TGTGCCAGCAGCTTAGTCCCGAGGGGGGGCGGAACAGATACGCAGTATTTT | CASSLVPRGGGTDTQYF
few | TRBJ1-1 | TRBV9 | TRBD1 | TGTGCCAGCAGCGTGGGTCCAGACCGGGACAGGCTCCGAGGCACTGAAGCTTTCTTT | CASSVGPDRDRLRGTEAFF
NA | TRBJ1-6 | TRBV9 | NA | TGTGCCAGCAGTCGTAGTTGGAGGCCCGGGGGTACCTATAATTCACCCCTCCACTTT | CASSRSWRPGGTYNSPLHF
few | TRBJ2-3 | TRBV7-4 | TRBD2 | TGTGCCAGCAGCCATGGTATAGCGGGGGGCCCAAACACAGATACGCAGTATTTT | CASSHGIAGGPNTDTQYF
few | TRBJ1-2 | TRBV20-1 | NA | TGCAGTGCTAGGGAACCGAACTATGGCTACACCTTC | CSAREPNYGYTF
NA | TRBJ1-2 | TRBV7-2 | TRBD1 | TGTGCCAGCAGCTTATTGGGACAGGGGTACTATGGCTACACCTTC | CASSLLGQGYYGYTF
few | TRBJ2-3 | TRBV2 | NA | TGTGCCAGCAGGACCTTATCAGGGGCGAACACAGATACGCAGTATTTT | CASRTLSGANTDTQYF
few | TRBJ2-3 | TRBV7-2 | TRBD2 | TGTGCCAGCAGCTCCCTAGCGGGGGGCCCTTCAGATACGCAGTATTTT | CASSSLAGGPSDTQYF
many | TRBJ2-5 | TRBV27 | NA | TGTGCCAGCAGTTTACTGGGCCCAGAGACCCAGTACTTC | CASSLLGPETQYF
few | TRBJ2-7 | TRBV4-2 | TRBD2 | TGTGCCAGCAGCCAAGATGGGGGTACCGGGACTAGCGGGGTTAGCTCCTACGAGCAGTACTTC | CASSQDGGTGTSGVSSYEQYF
many | TRBJ1-2 | TRBV12-3/TRBV12-4 | NA | TGTGCCAGCAGCTCGGACAGTTTTAACTATGGCTACACCTTC | CASSSDSFNYGYTF
few | TRBJ1-2 | TRBV12-3/TRBV12-4 | NA | TGTGCCAGCAGTTTCCACCCGGGAGACTATGGCTACACCTTC | CASSFHPGDYGYTF
NA | TRBJ1-5 | TRBV14 | NA | TGTGCCAGCAGCTTACCAGGGTTGCGTCAGCCCCAGCATTTT | CASSLPGLRQPQHF
few | TRBJ2-2 | TRBV4-3 | NA | TGCGCCAGCAGCCGACGACAGGAAGGCACCGGGGAGCTGTTTTTT | CASSRRQEGTGELFF
many | TRBJ1-1 | TRBV20-1 | TRBD1 | TGCAGTGCCTCCGGGACAGCGAACACTGAAGCTTTCTTT | CSASGTANTEAFF
few | TRBJ1-3 | TRBV7-6 | NA | TGTGCCAGCAGCTTTCCGGCCGCCCGGACCTTTGGAAACACCATATATTTT | CASSFPAARTFGNTIYF
few | TRBJ1-4 | TRBV20-1 | NA | TGCAGTGCTAGAGAGTCCCGGAGCAAGGGTGAAAAACTGTTTTTT | CSARESRSKGEKLFF
many | TRBJ2-2 | TRBV20-1 | TRBD1 | TGCAGTCATCCGGGACAGGGGAACACCGGGGAGCTGTTTTTT | CSHPGQGNTGELFF
few | TRBJ2-1 | TRBV3-2 | NA | TGTGCCAGCAGCCAAGAGGTTCGGTCCTACAATGAGCAGTTCTTC | CASSQEVRSYNEQFF
NA | TRBJ2-5 | TRBV5-1 | NA | TGCGCCAGCAGCCTTACGGACGGATTCGCCCAGACCCAGTACTTC | CASSLTDGFAQTQYF
NA | TRBJ1-3 | TRBV5-8 | NA | TGTGCCAGCAGCTTTCAGAGGGGAACTGGAAACACCATATATTTT | CASSFQRGTGNTIYF